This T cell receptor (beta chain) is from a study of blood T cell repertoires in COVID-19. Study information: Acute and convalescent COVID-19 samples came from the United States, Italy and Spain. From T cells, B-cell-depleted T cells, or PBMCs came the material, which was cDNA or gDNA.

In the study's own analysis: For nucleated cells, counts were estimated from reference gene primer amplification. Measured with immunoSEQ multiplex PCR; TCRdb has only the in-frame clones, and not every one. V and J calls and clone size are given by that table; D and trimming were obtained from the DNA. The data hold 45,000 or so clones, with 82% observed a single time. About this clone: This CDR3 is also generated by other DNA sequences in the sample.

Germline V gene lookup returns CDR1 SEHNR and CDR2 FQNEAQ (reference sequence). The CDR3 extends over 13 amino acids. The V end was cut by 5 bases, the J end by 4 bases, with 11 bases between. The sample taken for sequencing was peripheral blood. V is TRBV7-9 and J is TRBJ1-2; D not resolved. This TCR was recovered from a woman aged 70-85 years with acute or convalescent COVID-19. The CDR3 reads CASSLSGTYGYTF. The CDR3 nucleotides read TGTGCCAGCAGCCTTTCGGGAACCTATGGCTACACCTTC.